This TCR beta chain is drawn from a study of blood T cell repertoires in COVID-19. Whole-study context: COVID-19 samples, acute and convalescent, were from the United States, Italy and Spain.

TCRdb keeps only in-frame clones here, not all; method: immunoSEQ multiplex PCR. The sample contains 25,000 to 35,000 clones, more than 75% of which appear only once. This CDR3 comprises 14 residues. Looked up from germline, CDR1 is LGHNA and CDR2 is YSLEER. V lost 3 bases and J 2 bases, leaving 10 bases between the germline ends. The chain couples TRBV4-3 to TRBJ1-2; the D gene is possibly TRBD1 (6 bases). The receptor comes from a man between 65 and 80 years old with active or convalescent COVID-19. The sequenced sample was peripheral blood. The DNA for the CDR3 is TGCGCCAGCAGCCAGGATACAGGGAACTATGGCTACACCTTC. Translating it yields CASSQDTGNYGYTF.